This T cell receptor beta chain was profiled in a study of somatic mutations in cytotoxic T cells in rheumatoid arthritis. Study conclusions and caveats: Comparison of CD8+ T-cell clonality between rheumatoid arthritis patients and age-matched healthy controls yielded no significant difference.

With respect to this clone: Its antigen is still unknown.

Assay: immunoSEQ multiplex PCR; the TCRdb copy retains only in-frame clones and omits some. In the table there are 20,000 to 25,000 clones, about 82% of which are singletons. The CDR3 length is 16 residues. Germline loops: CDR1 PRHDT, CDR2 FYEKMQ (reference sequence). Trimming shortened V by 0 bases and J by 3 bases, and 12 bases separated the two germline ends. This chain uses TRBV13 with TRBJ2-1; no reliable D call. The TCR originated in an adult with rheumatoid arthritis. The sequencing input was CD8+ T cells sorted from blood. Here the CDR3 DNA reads TGTGCCAGCAGCTTAGGCGAGGCCAGGCTCTACAATGAGCAGTTCTTC. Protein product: CASSLGEARLYNEQFF. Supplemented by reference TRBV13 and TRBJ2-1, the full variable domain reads AAGVIQSPRHLIKEKRETATLKCYPIPRHDTVYWYQQGPGQDPQFLISFYEKMQSDKGSIPDRFSAQQFSDYHSELNMSSLELGDSALYFCASSLGEARLYNEQFFGPGTRLTVL.